The 6 T cell receptor beta chains presented below share a single source sample, sequenced in a study of cytomegalovirus exposure and HLA in healthy donors. Method: immunoSEQ multiplex PCR; TCRdb's copy keeps in-frame clones and lacks some. The sample lists fewer than 55,000 clones, 85% to 95% occurring once. The sequenced material came from PBMCs. These receptors all come from a man between 18 and 29 years old in good health and CMV-seronegative.

This chain connects TRBV10-2 to TRBJ2-7; 10 bases align to TRBD2. CDR1 and CDR2 from the germline V gene are WSHSY and SAAADI. The ends lost 5 bases at V and 2 bases at J; junction bases unmatched: 3. The CDR3 is made up of 14 amino acids. CDR3 DNA: TGCGCCAGCAGTTCTAGCGGGAGAGCCTACGAGCAGTACTTC. Encoded protein: CASSSSGRAYEQYF.

The rearrangement links TRBV28 to TRBJ1-5; TRBD1 is a possible D gene (6 bases). Trimming took off 6 bases at V and 2 bases at J, with 17 bases between the two ends. Germline lookup yields CDR1 MDHEN and CDR2 SYDVKM. This CDR3 contains 16 residues. The CDR3 DNA sequence: TGTGCCAGCAGAATAAGGGGGGGCAGGGGCAATCAGCCCCAGCATTTT. Translation: CASRIRGGRGNQPQHF.

The chain joins TRBV21-1 to TRBJ2-1; TRBD2, the table's D call, lacks a check against the DNA. TRBV21-1 is a recognized pseudogene. The CDR3 sequence is 13 residues long. CDR3 sequence: CAPGTSGYYEQFF. The CDR3 nucleotides are TGTGCCCCCGGGACTAGCGGCTATTATGAGCAGTTCTTC.

The chain carries TRBV5-4 and TRBJ2-5, with a weak D call TRBD2 (6 bases). The CDR3 covers 15 residues. Deletions cut 4 bases from V and 5 bases from J, with 18 bases between. Germline lookup yields CDR1 SGHNT and CDR2 YYREEE (reference sequence). CDR3 loop: CASSPEAAGFETQYF. The CDR3 DNA reads TGTGCCAGCAGCCCGGAGGCAGCGGGCTTTGAGACCCAGTACTTC. Complete variable domain (other parts from reference TRBV5-4 and TRBJ2-5): ETGVTQSPTHLIKTRGQQVTLRCSSQSGHNTVSWYQQALGQGPQFIFQYYREEENGRGNFPPRFSGLQFPNYSSELNVNALELDDSALYLCASSPEAAGFETQYFGPGTRLLVL.

V and J are TRBV7-9 and TRBJ2-7; D may be TRBD2 (6 bases). Trimming removed 2 bases from V and 5 bases from J, with 22 bases in between. CDR3 length: 17 amino acids. CDR1 SEHNR and CDR2 FQNEAQ come from the germline V gene (reference sequence). The CDR3 region has the DNA TGTGCCAGCAGCTTACGAGAAACCGGGACTTTTAACCACGAGCAGTACTTC. Its translation is CASSLRETGTFNHEQYF.

The chain has TRBV5-6 and TRBJ2-1; 7 nucleotides match TRBD1. Germline V gives CDR1 SGHDT, CDR2 YYEEEE. V trimming: 4 bases; J trimming: 9 bases; junction bases outside the gene matches: 4. CDR3 length: 12 amino acids. The CDR3 here is CASSQDRAEQFF. DNA of the CDR3: TGTGCCAGCAGCCAAGACAGGGCTGAGCAGTTCTTC.